The clone carrying this TCR beta chain was seen just once. The antigen remains unidentified. Libraries were prepared by immunoSEQ multiplex PCR; TCRdb keeps only in-frame clonotypes and omits some of them. Here the sample spans more than 95,000 clones, more than 70% being singletons. This CDR3 has 16 residues. CDR1 and CDR2 (germline): KGHDR, SFDVKD. Trimming cost V 6 bases and J 1 base, with 12 bases left between them. The data stem from a study of T cell responses to AZD1222 COVID-19 vaccine. Study-wide context: Doses given second, at about 4 or about 12 weeks, were pooled. The study's findings and limits: The donor group comprised mostly white British people and more females; the analysis possibly underestimated clonal diversity. Just a handful of AZD1222 recipients were seropositive at baseline. Spike-wide coverage was observed for vaccine-associated CD4 TCRs, with dominant responses at 160-218 and 743-854.

The rearrangement links TRBV24-1 to TRBJ2-6, with D perhaps given as TRBD1 or TRBD2 (5 bases each). The sequencing here drew on peripheral blood, taken on day 0 of AZD1222 vaccination. This TCR derives from an adult in good health. The CDR3 DNA reads TGTGCCACCAGTCAGGTGGGACGGTCTGGGGCCAACGTCCTGACTTTC. Translating gives CATSQVGRSGANVLTF.